The 15 T cell receptor beta chains listed next were all sequenced from one sample in a study of early T cells in non-severe SARS-CoV-2 infection. TCRdb ran MiXCR on the 5' RACE reads and lists one entry per CDR3 protein. This sample has under 85,000 distinct CDR3 sequences, with around 14% found just once. Sample: whole blood. Receptors originate from an adult who was a healthcare worker with PCR-confirmed SARS-CoV-2 infection or an uninfected control (not recorded which).

The rearrangement uses TRBV6-2 or TRBV6-3 and TRBJ2-4; 9 bases match TRBD1. Germline assignment: CDR1 MNHEY and CDR2 SVGEGT. The V segment lost 4 bases and the J segment 1 base; nucleotides outside the gene matches: 11. The CDR3 has 18 amino acids. CDR3 sequence reads: CASSWPLDRGFAKNIQYF. The DNA of the CDR3 is TGTGCCAGCAGTTGGCCCCTCGACAGGGGGTTTGCCAAAAACATTCAGTACTTC.

The V gene is TRBV25-1, the J gene TRBJ2-3, with D maybe TRBD1 (5 bases). Germline lookup yields CDR1 MGHDK and CDR2 SYGVNS. V was shortened by 0 bases and J by 2 bases, with 12 bases between the two germline ends. The CDR3 consists of 16 residues. CDR3 sequence: CASSEYLGQYTDTQYF. The CDR3 DNA reads as TGTGCCAGCAGTGAATATCTGGGGCAATACACAGATACGCAGTATTTT.

This clonotype was detected a few times. The V call is TRBV7-8, the J call TRBJ2-5; D unclear. The CDR3 extends over 10 amino acids. The V end was cut by 3 bases, the J end by 7 bases, with 3 bases between. CDR1 and CDR2 from the germline V gene are SGHVS and FQNEAQ. The CDR3 DNA is TGTGCCAGCAGCTTGGGGACCCAGTACTTC. The encoded protein is CASSLGTQYF.

This clonotype was picked up many times. This chain uses TRBV9 with TRBJ2-7; the D gene could be TRBD1 or TRBD2 (5 bases each). V lost 4 bases and J 7 bases, leaving 15 bases between the germline ends. The germline V gene has CDR1 SGDLS and CDR2 YYNGEE. This CDR3 comprises 13 residues. The CDR3 coding sequence is TGTGCCAGCAGCCCAGCTGGGGGATATGAGCAGTACTTC. This sequence encodes CASSPAGGYEQYF. Combining the CDR3 with reference TRBV9 and TRBJ2-7 gives the whole variable domain DSGVTQTPKHLITATGQRVTLRCSPRSGDLSVYWYQQSLDQGLQFLIQYYNGEERAKGNILERFSAQQFPDLHSELNLSSLELGDSALYFCASSPAGGYEQYFGPGTRLTVT.

There are many counts of this clonotype. This sequence joins TRBV12-3 or TRBV12-4 and TRBJ2-7; no reliable D call. This CDR3 contains 11 residues. Trimming took 5 bases from V and 3 from J, leaving 5 bases between them. The CDR3 DNA reads TGTGCCAGCAGTCGGAACTACGAGCAGTACTTC. Its translation is CASSRNYEQYF.

The chain links TRBV20-1 to TRBJ2-1, with 13 bases that match TRBD2. With V trimmed by 5 bases and J by 1 base, 8 bases remained unmatched. Germline V gives CDR1 DFQATT, CDR2 SNEGSKA (reference sequence). The CDR3 is 17 residues long. The CDR3 region is CSAGGLAGARSYNEQFF. CDR3 coding DNA: TGCAGTGCTGGAGGACTAGCGGGGGCTAGGTCCTACAATGAGCAGTTCTTC.

This clonotype showed up just a few times. This chain links TRBV12-3 or TRBV12-4 with TRBJ2-3; TRBD2 matches at 11 bases. The CDR3 spans 16 residues. V shed 3 bases and J 6 bases; nucleotides not matched to a gene: 8. CDR3 amino acids: CASSFGSGGVLDTQYF. The CDR3 nucleotides are TGTGCCAGCAGTTTCGGTAGCGGGGGGGTCTTGGATACGCAGTATTTT.

The chain joins TRBV6-1 to TRBJ2-1, with 9 bases that match TRBD1. The germline V gene has CDR1 MNHNS and CDR2 SASEGT. The CDR3 length is 14 residues. V lost 6 bases and J lost 7; bases outside the gene matches: 7. CDR3 sequence (DNA): TGTGCCAGCAGGGACAGGGGCCGAGGAAATGAGCAGTTCTTC. This sequence encodes CASRDRGRGNEQFF.

This clonotype has at least ten counts. The V gene is TRBV29-1, the J gene TRBJ2-5; TRBD1 matches 8 bases. The CDR3 spans 13 residues. J gave up 2 bases and V 6 bases, and 5 bases lay outside the gene matches. Germline assignment: CDR1 SQVTM and CDR2 ANQGSEA. DNA of the CDR3: TGCAGCGTAGGGACAGGTCTACAAGAGACCCAGTACTTC. Its protein product is CSVGTGLQETQYF.

The table lists this clonotype with a few counts. The chain uses TRBV6-6 and TRBJ1-1; D unresolved. The CDR3 length is 14 residues. CDR1 and CDR2 from the germline V gene are MNHNY and SVGAGI (reference sequence). Trimming took 0 bases from V and 4 from J, leaving 9 bases between them. The CDR3 is CASSYSPSSTEAFF. The DNA of the CDR3 is TGTGCCAGCAGTTACTCACCCAGCTCCACTGAAGCTTTCTTT.

Only a few counts were recorded for this clonotype. CDR3 in amino acids: CASSLGGRTEAFF. CDR3 bases: TGTGCCAGCAGTCTGGGGGGGCGGACTGAAGCTTTCTTT. The chain has TRBV6-1 and TRBJ1-1, with D possibly being TRBD1 (6 bases). The germline CDR1 and CDR2 sequences are MNHNS and SASEGT. Trimming shortened V by 5 bases and J by 5 bases, and 12 bases separated the two germline ends. The CDR3 has 13 residues.

This clonotype has a count of ten or more. CDR3 nucleotide sequence: TGTGCCAGCACCACCCTAATTCAGGGGGCCGGCACAGATACGCAGTATTTT. Residues: CASTTLIQGAGTDTQYF. The rearrangement joins TRBV27 to TRBJ2-3; 8 bases agree with TRBD1. After removal of 7 bases from V and 1 base from J, the junction contained 13 bases not matched to a gene. This CDR3 has 17 residues. Germline CDR1 MNHEY, CDR2 SMNVEV (reference sequence).

This clonotype came up a few times. V usage is TRBV7-8 and J usage is TRBJ1-2; D is perhaps TRBD1 (6 bases). Per germline, CDR1 SGHVS and CDR2 FQNEAQ. CDR3 size: 13 residues. V was shortened by 5 bases and J by 4 bases, with 11 bases between the two germline ends. CDR3 sequence (DNA): TGTGCCAGCAGCACTCGGACAGTCTATGGCTACACCTTC. This translates into CASSTRTVYGYTF.

This clonotype was seen ten or more times. V and J are TRBV2 and TRBJ1-4; TRBD1 might be the D (6 bases). Between the trimmed V and J ends, which lost 6 bases and 0 bases, there was a span of 11 bases. Germline CDR1 is SNHLY and CDR2 is FYNNEI. This CDR3 has 15 residues. The chain's CDR3 is CASSKDSSTNEKLFF. The CDR3 coding sequence is TGTGCCAGCAGCAAGGACAGCTCAACTAATGAAAAACTGTTTTTT.

The chain recombines TRBV29-1 with TRBJ2-7; 11 bases line up with TRBD1. The CDR3 consists of 14 residues. Trimming took 5 bases from V and 5 from J; bases not matched to a gene: 8. Per germline, CDR1 SQVTM and CDR2 ANQGSEA. DNA of the CDR3: TGCAGCGTTACCAGCTGGACAGGGGGCGACGAGCAGTACTTC. Translation: CSVTSWTGGDEQYF.